The rows below give T cell receptor beta chains drawn from one sample of a study of cytomegalovirus exposure and HLA in healthy donors. Measured with immunoSEQ multiplex PCR; TCRdb has only the in-frame clones, and not every one. This table has some 140,000 clones, about three quarters appearing once. The sample taken for sequencing was PBMCs. The source is a male donor in good health and CMV-seropositive. The CDR3 runs from the conserved cysteine through the conserved F or W. The D gene is left open where the match is weak. Only some rows state a clone size, as once, few, many or a class for expanded clones.

CDR3nt: TGTGCCAGCAGTGAAGGTACAGGCGCCTACGAGCAGTACTTC; CDR3aa: CASSEGTGAYEQYF; d_gene: -; abundance: -; j_gene: TRBJ2-7; v_gene: TRBV25-1
CDR3nt: TGTGCCAGCAGTTACTCGACAGGGGGCAATCAGCCCCAGCATTTT; CDR3aa: CASSYSTGGNQPQHF; d_gene: TRBD1; abundance: -; j_gene: TRBJ1-5; v_gene: TRBV6-6
CDR3nt: TGCGCCAGCAGCTTGGCAACAGCTAATGAAAAACTGTTTTTT; CDR3aa: CASSLATANEKLFF; d_gene: -; abundance: -; j_gene: TRBJ1-4; v_gene: TRBV5-1
CDR3nt: TGCAGTGCTAGAAAGGGGGCTGAAGCTTTCTTT; CDR3aa: CSARKGAEAFF; d_gene: -; abundance: -; j_gene: TRBJ1-1; v_gene: TRBV20-1
CDR3nt: TGTGCCAGCAGTCGGACAGGGGGGACCTACGAGCAGTACTTC; CDR3aa: CASSRTGGTYEQYF; d_gene: TRBD1; abundance: -; j_gene: TRBJ2-7; v_gene: TRBV7-9
CDR3nt: TGTGCCAGCAGCTTATCAGACTCCTACGAGCAGTACTTC; CDR3aa: CASSLSDSYEQYF; d_gene: -; abundance: -; j_gene: TRBJ2-7; v_gene: TRBV7-2
CDR3nt: TGTGCCAGCAGGCCTTTGGTGGGACAGGGTTTTAATGAAAAACTGTTTTTT; CDR3aa: CASRPLVGQGFNEKLFF; d_gene: TRBD1; abundance: once; j_gene: TRBJ1-4; v_gene: TRBV11-2
CDR3nt: TGTGCCAGCAGCTTAGTGTCGGGGGACGAGCAGTACTTC; CDR3aa: CASSLVSGDEQYF; d_gene: -; abundance: -; j_gene: TRBJ2-7; v_gene: TRBV7-9
CDR3nt: TGTGCCAGCAGGCTGGACCAGACAGGGAGGCATGAGCAGTTCTTC; CDR3aa: CASRLDQTGRHEQFF; d_gene: -; abundance: -; j_gene: TRBJ2-1; v_gene: TRBV6-5
CDR3nt: TGTGCCAGCTCACCACTCACAGGGGAAGAGACCCAGTACTTC; CDR3aa: CASSPLTGEETQYF; d_gene: TRBD1; abundance: -; j_gene: TRBJ2-5; v_gene: TRBV18
CDR3nt: TGTGCCAGTAAACAGGGCTCGACTGAAGCTTTCTTT; CDR3aa: CASKQGSTEAFF; d_gene: -; abundance: -; j_gene: TRBJ1-1; v_gene: TRBV19
CDR3nt: TGTTCCAGCAGTATTATTGGGACTAGAAAGTACTTC; CDR3aa: CSSSIIGTRKYF; d_gene: TRBD2; abundance: -; j_gene: TRBJ2-7; v_gene: TRBV7-3
CDR3nt: TGTGCCAGCAGTTTGGTAGCCCCAGTCACAGATACGCAGTATTTT; CDR3aa: CASSLVAPVTDTQYF; d_gene: -; abundance: -; j_gene: TRBJ2-3; v_gene: TRBV6-5
CDR3nt: TGCGCCAGCAGTGAGTCTCCCGGGGACACTGAAGCTTTCTTT; CDR3aa: CASSESPGDTEAFF; d_gene: -; abundance: -; j_gene: TRBJ1-1; v_gene: TRBV10-2
CDR3nt: TGTGCCAGCAGCGGTACGACAGGGGGCGAGCAGTACTTC; CDR3aa: CASSGTTGGEQYF; d_gene: TRBD1; abundance: few; j_gene: TRBJ2-7; v_gene: TRBV9
CDR3nt: TGTGCCAGCAGCTTGTTTGGGGGCATGGACGAGCAGTACTTC; CDR3aa: CASSLFGGMDEQYF; d_gene: -; abundance: -; j_gene: TRBJ2-7; v_gene: TRBV11-2
CDR3nt: TGCAGCGCCGGGACAGGTCCGAGTCCCTTCCTACCTAACTATGGCTACACCTTC; CDR3aa: CSAGTGPSPFLPNYGYTF; d_gene: TRBD1; abundance: -; j_gene: TRBJ1-2; v_gene: TRBV29-1
CDR3nt: TGCAGCGTTACCGGGACTAGCCTAAACACAGACACAGATACGCAGTATTTT; CDR3aa: CSVTGTSLNTDTDTQYF; d_gene: TRBD2; abundance: -; j_gene: TRBJ2-3; v_gene: TRBV29-1
CDR3nt: TGTGCCAGCAGTTACCAGGGGGCAGATACGCAGTATTTT; CDR3aa: CASSYQGADTQYF; d_gene: TRBD1; abundance: -; j_gene: TRBJ2-3; v_gene: TRBV6-6
CDR3nt: TGTGCCAGCAGTTCTACCTCTGGGGCCAACGTCCTGACTTTC; CDR3aa: CASSSTSGANVLTF; d_gene: -; abundance: -; j_gene: TRBJ2-6; v_gene: TRBV6-1
CDR3nt: TGTGCCAGCAGTGATCTGGGACTAGCGGGACATGAGCAGTTCTTC; CDR3aa: CASSDLGLAGHEQFF; d_gene: TRBD2; abundance: -; j_gene: TRBJ2-1; v_gene: TRBV27
CDR3nt: TGTTCCAGCAGCTTACGTCCCCGGGGGGGCGAAGCTTTCTTT; CDR3aa: CSSSLRPRGGEAFF; d_gene: -; abundance: -; j_gene: TRBJ1-1; v_gene: TRBV7-9
CDR3nt: TGTGCCAGCAGCCCCTCGATCAGGGGCCTAGACACTGAAGCTTTCTTT; CDR3aa: CASSPSIRGLDTEAFF; d_gene: -; abundance: -; j_gene: TRBJ1-1; v_gene: TRBV7-9
CDR3nt: TGCGCCAGCAGTTCCGGGACAGGGATCGATGAGCAGTTCTTC; CDR3aa: CASSSGTGIDEQFF; d_gene: TRBD1; abundance: few; j_gene: TRBJ2-1; v_gene: TRBV5-1
CDR3nt: TGCGCCAGCAGCCATCTCCCGGGACAGGGGGAACGTAGCACTGAAGCTTTCTTT; CDR3aa: CASSHLPGQGERSTEAFF; d_gene: TRBD1; abundance: -; j_gene: TRBJ1-1; v_gene: TRBV4-1
CDR3nt: TGTGCCAGCAGCTTAGACAGGGTAAAGGATACGCAGTATTTT; CDR3aa: CASSLDRVKDTQYF; d_gene: TRBD1; abundance: -; j_gene: TRBJ2-3; v_gene: TRBV5-4
CDR3nt: TGTGCTAGCAGCTTAGGGGTAGGGGCGATCTACGAGCAGTACTTC; CDR3aa: CASSLGVGAIYEQYF; d_gene: -; abundance: -; j_gene: TRBJ2-7; v_gene: TRBV7-7
CDR3nt: TGTGCCAGCAGCGTAGGGACTAGCGGGAGTTATGGCGGGGAGCTGTTTTTT; CDR3aa: CASSVGTSGSYGGELFF; d_gene: TRBD2; abundance: -; j_gene: TRBJ2-2; v_gene: TRBV9
CDR3nt: TGTGCCAGTAGTAGGACCCGGACAGTCCCTGGCTACACCTTC; CDR3aa: CASSRTRTVPGYTF; d_gene: -; abundance: -; j_gene: TRBJ1-2; v_gene: TRBV19
CDR3nt: TGTGCCTTGTCGAGGGTTACCACAGATACGCAGTATTTT; CDR3aa: CALSRVTTDTQYF; d_gene: -; abundance: -; j_gene: TRBJ2-3; v_gene: TRBV28
CDR3nt: TGCGCCAGCAGCCTGCGACTGAACAGGGCTTCAAATGAGCAGTTCTTC; CDR3aa: CASSLRLNRASNEQFF; d_gene: -; abundance: -; j_gene: TRBJ2-1; v_gene: TRBV5-1
CDR3nt: TGTGCCAGCAGCTTAGGACAGGGATATGGCTACACCTTC; CDR3aa: CASSLGQGYGYTF; d_gene: TRBD1; abundance: -; j_gene: TRBJ1-2; v_gene: TRBV7-8
CDR3nt: TGTGCCAGCAGCAACAGGGGCGGCTACACCTTC; CDR3aa: CASSNRGGYTF; d_gene: TRBD1; abundance: once; j_gene: TRBJ1-2; v_gene: TRBV6-5
CDR3nt: TGCGCCAGCAGCTTGTTGACTCCAACTAATGAAAAACTGTTTTTT; CDR3aa: CASSLLTPTNEKLFF; d_gene: -; abundance: once; j_gene: TRBJ1-4; v_gene: TRBV5-1
CDR3nt: TGTGCCAGCAGCTTAGGCCATAAGGCCCCGGGACAGGGGCTGAACACTGAAGCTTTCTTT; CDR3aa: CASSLGHKAPGQGLNTEAFF; d_gene: TRBD1; abundance: once; j_gene: TRBJ1-1; v_gene: TRBV7-8
CDR3nt: TGTGCCAGCAGCCTGGGACTAGAGGGATACAATGAGCAGTTCTTC; CDR3aa: CASSLGLEGYNEQFF; d_gene: TRBD2; abundance: -; j_gene: TRBJ2-1; v_gene: TRBV7-9
CDR3nt: TGCGCCAGCAGCCCAGGGGTTGGGGCCCTGAACACTGAAGCTTTCTTT; CDR3aa: CASSPGVGALNTEAFF; d_gene: -; abundance: -; j_gene: TRBJ1-1; v_gene: TRBV4-1
CDR3nt: TGTGCCAGCAGCGAAGGCAGGGGGAACACCGGGGAGCTGTTTTTT; CDR3aa: CASSEGRGNTGELFF; d_gene: -; abundance: -; j_gene: TRBJ2-2; v_gene: TRBV9
CDR3nt: TGTGCCAGTAGTATGGAAGGACAGGGGAGATCCCTCGAGCAGTACTTC; CDR3aa: CASSMEGQGRSLEQYF; d_gene: TRBD1; abundance: -; j_gene: TRBJ2-7; v_gene: TRBV19
CDR3nt: TGCGCCAGCAGCCAACCCGCGCCGCCCCAGGCGAACACTGAAGCTTTCTTT; CDR3aa: CASSQPAPPQANTEAFF; d_gene: -; abundance: few; j_gene: TRBJ1-1; v_gene: TRBV4-1
CDR3nt: TGTTCCAGCAGCTTCAGGGGGGATGAGCAGTTCTTC; CDR3aa: CSSSFRGDEQFF; d_gene: -; abundance: -; j_gene: TRBJ2-1; v_gene: TRBV7-9
CDR3nt: TGTGCCAGCAGCTTTGACAGGGGTGACGGCTACACCTTC; CDR3aa: CASSFDRGDGYTF; d_gene: TRBD1; abundance: -; j_gene: TRBJ1-2; v_gene: TRBV5-4
CDR3nt: TGTGCCAGTAGTATTGACAGGGGGCGCGGCTACAATGAGCAGTTCTTC; CDR3aa: CASSIDRGRGYNEQFF; d_gene: TRBD1; abundance: -; j_gene: TRBJ2-1; v_gene: TRBV19
CDR3nt: TGTGCCATCAGTGAGTCAGGGGGTTACGGGCAGCCCCAGCATTTT; CDR3aa: CAISESGGYGQPQHF; d_gene: -; abundance: -; j_gene: TRBJ1-5; v_gene: TRBV10-3
CDR3nt: TGTGCCAGCAGTATACGACTGGAAAACATTCAGTACTTC; CDR3aa: CASSIRLENIQYF; d_gene: -; abundance: -; j_gene: TRBJ2-4; v_gene: TRBV6-6